Shown below are 6 T cell receptor beta chains from a single sample sequenced in a study of tissue T cells after allogeneic stem cell transplantation. The time point denotes: mouse harvest day 7 after allogeneic transplant. The graft held 10^6 splenic CD5+ T cells and 10^7 T-cell-depleted bone marrow cells. The method was immunoSEQ multiplex PCR; TCRdb's version includes in-frame clones alone and lacks a portion of them. The data show 4,800 or so clones, roughly half seen once. Sequencing was carried out using gut tissue. These TCRs come from a female BALB/c mouse given C57BL/6 T cells with graft-versus-host disease after an allogeneic hematopoietic cell transplant.

For this clone: Genes here carry mouse names. The read terminates 1 residue before the CDR3 end, so the remaining end is supplied by the germline J gene. The genes are TRBV13-2 and TRBJ1-1, with a possible D match to TRBD1 (6 bases). CDR3 length equals 14 residues. Per germline, CDR1 NNHNN and CDR2 SYGAGS (reference sequence). V was clipped by 1 base and J by 1 base, with 8 bases between them. CDR3 in amino acids: CASGDRDKNTEVFF. The CDR3 bases that were read are TGTGCCAGCGGTGATCGGGACAAAAACACAGAAGTCTTC.

With respect to this clone: Gene labels here are mouse ones. The CDR3 end falls 1 residue outside the read, so it is completed with the germline J gene. This chain links TRBV1 with TRBJ2-4, with TRBD2 identical over 8 bases. This CDR3 is built from 17 residues. CDR1 and CDR2 (germline): NSQYPW, LRSPGD (reference sequence). The V segment lost 0 bases and the J segment 3 bases; nucleotides outside the gene matches: 8. The CDR3 loop reads CTCSADRGGRAQNTLYF. Partial CDR3 DNA: TGCACCTGCAGTGCAGATCGGGGGGGGCGGGCGCAAAACACCTTGTAC.

This clone is medium-sized (0.01 to 0.1%) in the sample. Each gene name is a mouse one. The read falls 1 residue short of the CDR3 end, and the missing part is taken from the germline J gene. V gene TRBV2 combines with J gene TRBJ1-2; possible D gene TRBD1, 5 bases. This CDR3 is built from 17 residues. Looked up from germline, CDR1 is LGHNA and CDR2 is YSYQKL. V was pared by 0 bases and J by 0 bases, with 14 bases between. CDR3 region: CASSQDEDIHANSDYTF. The sequenced CDR3 bases are TGTGCCAGCAGCCAAGATGAGGACATACATGCAAACTCCGACTACACC.

About this clone itself: Gene names are the mouse ones. The read halts 1 residue ahead of the CDR3 end, with the missing end drawn from the germline J gene. The V call is TRBV26, the J call TRBJ2-2, with D tentatively TRBD1 (6 bases). The CDR3 runs to 14 residues. V was trimmed by 7 bases and J by 0 bases, leaving 9 bases between them. CDR1 is KGHPV, CDR2 FQNQEV, per germline (reference sequence). Incomplete CDR3 DNA: TGTGCCAGCAAACGGGACACAAACACCGGGCAGCTCTAC. Encoded protein: CASKRDTNTGQLY. The CDR3 reads in full as CASKRDTNTGQLYF.

A few counts support this clone. Genes here carry mouse names. From the germline J gene comes the end of the CDR3, since the read stops 1 residue before it. The rearrangement uses TRBV20 and TRBJ1-2; TRBD1 matches 7 bases. The J segment lost 0 bases and the V segment lost 3 bases, leaving 1 base of the junction unmatched. The CDR3 consists of 13 residues. CDR1 is GFQATS and CDR2 is STVNSAI in the germline V gene. This chain's CDR3 is CGASRGPNSDYTF. CDR3 DNA (partial): TGTGGTGCTAGTAGGGGGCCAAACTCCGACTACACC. Drawing the rest from reference TRBV20 and TRBJ1-2, the complete variable domain is GALVYQYPRRTICKSGTSMRMECQAVGFQATSVAWYRQSPQKTFELIALSTVNSAIKYEQNFTQEKFPISHPNLSFSSMTVLNAYLEDRGLYLCGASRGPNSDYTFGSGTRLLVI.

This clone was seen only a few times. All gene names here are mouse names. The sequence runs out 1 residue before the end of the CDR3; the remainder is reconstructed from the germline J gene. The chain has TRBV3 and TRBJ2-7; TRBD2 matches 11 bases. The J segment lost 7 bases and the V segment lost 3 bases, leaving 5 bases of the junction unmatched. CDR1 is SNHLY and CDR2 is FYNGKV in the germline V gene (reference sequence). CDR3 size: 14 residues. CDR3 in amino acids: CASSFTGGAREQYF. Partial CDR3 DNA: TGTGCCAGCAGCTTCACTGGGGGGGCGAGAGAACAGTAC.